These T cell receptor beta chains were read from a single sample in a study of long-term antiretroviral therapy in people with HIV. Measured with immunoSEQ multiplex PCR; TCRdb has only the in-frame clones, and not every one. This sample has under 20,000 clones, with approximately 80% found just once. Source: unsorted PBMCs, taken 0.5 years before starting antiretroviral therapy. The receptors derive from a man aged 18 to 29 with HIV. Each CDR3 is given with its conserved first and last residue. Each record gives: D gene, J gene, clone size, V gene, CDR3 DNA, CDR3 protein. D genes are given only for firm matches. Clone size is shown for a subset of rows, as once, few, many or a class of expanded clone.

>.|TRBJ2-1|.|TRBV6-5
TGTGCCAGCAGTTACTCGAGGGTGGATGAGCAGTTCTTC
CASSYSRVDEQFF
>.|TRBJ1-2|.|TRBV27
TGTGCCAGCAGTTTATCGGTCCCCAGTACGGCCAACGGCTACACCTTC
CASSLSVPSTANGYTF
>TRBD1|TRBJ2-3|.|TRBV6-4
TGTGCCAGCAGTGACTCACAGGGGCCAGATACGCAGTATTTT
CASSDSQGPDTQYF
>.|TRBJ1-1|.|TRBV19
TGTGCCAGTAGTATGGAGGGGGGGCTGAACACTGAAGCTTTCTTT
CASSMEGGLNTEAFF
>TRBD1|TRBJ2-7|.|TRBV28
TGTGCCAGCAGAGCTGCCGGGACAGGGACTACCTACGAGCAGTACTTC
CASRAAGTGTTYEQYF
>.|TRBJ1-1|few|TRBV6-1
TGTGCCAGCCGAGAGACCTTAGACCACACTGAAGCTTTCTTT
CASRETLDHTEAFF
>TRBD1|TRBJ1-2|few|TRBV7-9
TGTGCCAGCAGCTTAGAAGGGACAGGGGTTGGCTACACCTTC
CASSLEGTGVGYTF
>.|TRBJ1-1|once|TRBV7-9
TGTGCCAGCAGCGGCGTCTCCTTGTGGGCTTTCTTT
CASSGVSLWAFF
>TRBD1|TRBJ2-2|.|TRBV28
TGTGCCAGCAGTTTGCCCCGACAGGGGGCAGGCGGGGAGCTGTTTTTT
CASSLPRQGAGGELFF
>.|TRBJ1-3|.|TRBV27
TGTGCCAGCAGTTTATCGATCCCGATCAGGCCCGGAAACACCATATATTTT
CASSLSIPIRPGNTIYF
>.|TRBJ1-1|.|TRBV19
TGTGCCAGTAGTATAGGGGCAGGGGTCACTGAAGCTTTCTTT
CASSIGAGVTEAFF
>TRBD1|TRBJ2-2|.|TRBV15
TGTGCCACCAGCAGGGACAGGGGCGCAGGCGGGGAGCTGTTTTTT
CATSRDRGAGGELFF